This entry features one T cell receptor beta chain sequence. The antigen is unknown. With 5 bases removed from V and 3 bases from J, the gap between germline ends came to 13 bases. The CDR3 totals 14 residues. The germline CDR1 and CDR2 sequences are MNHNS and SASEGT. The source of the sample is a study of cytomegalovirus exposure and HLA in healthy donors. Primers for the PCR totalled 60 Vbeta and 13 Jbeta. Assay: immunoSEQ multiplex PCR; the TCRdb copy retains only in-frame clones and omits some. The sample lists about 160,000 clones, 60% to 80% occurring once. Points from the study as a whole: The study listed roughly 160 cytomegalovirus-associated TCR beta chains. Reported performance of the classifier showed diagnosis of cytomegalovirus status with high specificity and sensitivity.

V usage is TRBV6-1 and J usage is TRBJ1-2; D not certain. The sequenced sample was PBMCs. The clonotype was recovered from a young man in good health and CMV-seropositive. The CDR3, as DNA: TGTGCCAGCAGTCCGGGTCCCGTGGACTATGGCTACACCTTC. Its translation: CASSPGPVDYGYTF.